This TCR beta chain comes out of a study of blood T cell repertoires in COVID-19. The wider study: The United States, Italy and Spain were the sources of the acute and convalescent COVID-19 samples. In each case, the material was cDNA or gDNA derived from T cells, B-cell-depleted T cells, or PBMCs.

Germline trimming cut 0 bases from V and 4 bases from J; bases unmatched to any gene: 8. CDR3 size: 16 residues. Germline assignment: CDR1 KGHSH and CDR2 LQKENI. In the authors' methods: By means of reference gene primer amplification, nucleated cell counts were estimated. Sequencing was performed with immunoSEQ multiplex PCR; in TCRdb, only in-frame clones are kept and a portion is missing. The DNA was the basis for D and trimming; V, J and clone size are from that table. The sample carries about 150,000 clones, about 91% recorded once. This clone occurred a few times. This TCR was sampled from a woman aged 45-60 years with acute or convalescent COVID-19. The genes are TRBV18 and TRBJ2-7; TRBD2 aligns across 8 bases. The sample comprised peripheral blood. This CDR3 reads CASSPPGSGAGYEQYF. DNA for the CDR3: TGTGCCAGCTCACCACCGGGTAGCGGGGCCGGGTACGAGCAGTACTTC.